This T cell receptor beta chain was retrieved from a study of technical replicates of blood from a handful of donors. The data were produced by immunoSEQ multiplex PCR, yet TCRdb's version contains in-frame clones alone and is incomplete. The sample carries under 100,000 clones, around 94% recorded once. Trimming at V came to 11 bases and at J to 8 bases, leaving 9 bases not matched to a gene. In germline, CDR1 is MDHEN, CDR2 SYDVKM. The CDR3 runs to 13 residues. The receptor was isolated from a human donor in good health. The gene calls are TRBV28 and TRBJ1-5, with 10 bases fitting TRBD1. The sequenced sample was T cells isolated from PBMCs. CDR3 region: CASTGQGIEPQHF. CDR3 coding DNA: TGTGCCTCCACGGGACAGGGGATTGAGCCCCAGCATTTT.